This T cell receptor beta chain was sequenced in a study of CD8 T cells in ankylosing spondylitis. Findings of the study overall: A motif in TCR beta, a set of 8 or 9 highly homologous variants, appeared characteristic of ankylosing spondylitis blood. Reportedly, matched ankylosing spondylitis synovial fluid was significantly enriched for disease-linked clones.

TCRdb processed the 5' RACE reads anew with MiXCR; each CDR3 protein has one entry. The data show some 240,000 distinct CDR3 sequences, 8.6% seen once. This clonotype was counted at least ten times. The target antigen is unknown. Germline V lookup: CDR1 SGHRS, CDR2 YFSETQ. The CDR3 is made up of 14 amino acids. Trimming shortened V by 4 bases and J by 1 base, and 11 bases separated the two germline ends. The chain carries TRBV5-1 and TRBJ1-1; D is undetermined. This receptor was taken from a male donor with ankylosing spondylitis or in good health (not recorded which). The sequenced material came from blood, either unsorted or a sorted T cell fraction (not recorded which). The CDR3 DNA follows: TGCGCCAGCAGCACTGTGCCCGGGAACACTGAAGCTTTCTTT. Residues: CASSTVPGNTEAFF.